This T cell receptor beta chain is drawn from a study of T-cell memory formation after mild COVID-19. Broader study findings: Confirmation of SARS-CoV-2 specificity was lacking for second-wave clones peaking day 37. Pre-infection memory held some responding clones, suggesting pre-existing cross-reactive T cells responded. CD4+ contracting clones were found mainly in CM and EM, and CD8+ ones in EMRA.

Concerning this clonotype: Its antigen is still unknown.

CDR1 and CDR2 (germline): MNHNY, SVGAGI (reference sequence). CDR3 length: 14 residues. With 7 bases clipped from V and 5 bases from J, the junction kept 7 bases outside the gene matches. After 5'RACE with constant-segment primers, TCR alpha and TCR beta cDNA libraries carrying sample barcodes and UMIs were obtained. TCRdb recomputed calls from the 5' RACE reads with MiXCR, one row per CDR3 protein. The table has approximately 350,000 distinct CDR3 sequences, approximately 15% seen once. J is TRBJ2-3 and V is TRBV6-6, with 9 bases matching TRBD2. The source is a man between 18 and 29 years old who had mild COVID-19 (a few samples of this study predate the infection). Cell type and time point are not known. Source material: PBMCs or a T cell subset sorted from them (not recorded which). The CDR3 DNA is TGTGCCAGCACCTATAGCGGGGGAAAAGATACGCAGTATTTT. It codes for CASTYSGGKDTQYF.